A selection of T cell receptor beta chains follows, all from one sample in a study of identical twins. TCRdb re-called the 5' RACE reads through MiXCR, storing one row per CDR3 protein. The repertoire holds approximately 700,000 distinct CDR3 sequences, with 18% as singletons. This same sample was also taken into another study, of T cells expressing NK-cell markers.

The sequenced sample was PBMCs. These receptors came from a woman between 18 and 29 years old in good health. The conserved cysteine and the conserved F or W are not part of the CDR3 here.

j_call | v_call | cdr3_aa
TRBJ1-4 | TRBV10-3 | AISDSRGSEKLF
TRBJ1-1 | TRBV20-1 | SALSNVGSKEAF
TRBJ2-3 | TRBV7-2 | ASSLTSKDTQY
TRBJ2-2 | TRBV7-2 | ASSLVLAGGELF
TRBJ2-1 | TRBV7-2 | ASSYSRRAVWVNEQF
TRBJ2-1 | TRBV12-3/TRBV12-4 | ASSPGAGGFEQF
TRBJ1-4 | TRBV9 | ASSAGTGAEKLF
TRBJ2-7 | TRBV27 | ASSPRAGYEQY
TRBJ2-7 | TRBV29-1 | SVGPSLYEQY
TRBJ2-3 | TRBV5-1 | ASSLEAGGTDTQY
TRBJ2-1 | TRBV4-3 | ASSYMSDEQF
TRBJ2-5 | TRBV6-2/TRBV6-3 | ASSYSIYRMRETQY
TRBJ1-1 | TRBV5-1 | ASSLGDTTTEAF
TRBJ2-5 | TRBV27 | ASSPWTGDQETQY
TRBJ2-2 | TRBV11-1 | ASRYPGTSGRIGTGELF